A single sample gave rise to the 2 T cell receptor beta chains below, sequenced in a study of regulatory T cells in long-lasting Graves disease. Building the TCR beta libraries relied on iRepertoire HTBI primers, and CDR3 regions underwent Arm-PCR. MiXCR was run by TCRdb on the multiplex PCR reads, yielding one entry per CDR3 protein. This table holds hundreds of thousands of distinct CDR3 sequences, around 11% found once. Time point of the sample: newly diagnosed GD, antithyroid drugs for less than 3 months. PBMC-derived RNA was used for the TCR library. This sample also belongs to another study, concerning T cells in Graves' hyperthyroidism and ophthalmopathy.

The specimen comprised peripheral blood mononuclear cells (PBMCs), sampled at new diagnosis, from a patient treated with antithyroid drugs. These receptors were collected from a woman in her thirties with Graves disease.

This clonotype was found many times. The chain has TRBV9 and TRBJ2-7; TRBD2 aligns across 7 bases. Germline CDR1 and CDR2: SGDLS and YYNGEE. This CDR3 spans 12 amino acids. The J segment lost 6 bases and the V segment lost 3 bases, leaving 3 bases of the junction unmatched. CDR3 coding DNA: TGTGCCAGCAGCGCGTCTAGCGGCGAGCAGTACTTC. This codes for CASSASSGEQYF. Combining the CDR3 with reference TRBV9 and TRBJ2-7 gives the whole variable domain DSGVTQTPKHLITATGQRVTLRCSPRSGDLSVYWYQQSLDQGLQFLIQYYNGEERAKGNILERFSAQQFPDLHSELNLSSLELGDSALYFCASSASSGEQYFGPGTRLTVT.

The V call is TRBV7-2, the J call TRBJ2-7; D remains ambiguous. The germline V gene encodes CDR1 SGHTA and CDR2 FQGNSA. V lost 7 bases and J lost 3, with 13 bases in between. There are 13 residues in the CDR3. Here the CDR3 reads CASTNLTHYEQYF. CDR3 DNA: TGTGCCAGCACCAACCTCACCCACTACGAGCAGTACTTC.